These 10 T cell receptor beta chains came from one sample sequenced in a study of response to subunit inactivated influenza vaccine. MiXCR, run by TCRdb on the RT-PCR reads, gives a single entry per CDR3 protein. The sample holds about 540,000 distinct CDR3 sequences, under 25% seen once. These data also featured in a second study, about T cells expressing NK-cell markers. In that study: A 5'RACE template switching approach incorporating UMIs was used to make TCR beta cDNA.

The sequenced sample was CD4+ T cells sorted from PBMCs, obtained 11 to 12 days after vaccination. These receptors were obtained from a man aged 45-65 years who received an inactivated influenza vaccine.

V and J are TRBV7-9 and TRBJ1-5; TRBD1 matches at 9 bases. V was clipped by 5 bases and J by 7 bases; unmatched bases: 12. The CDR3 is made up of 16 amino acids. Germline V gives CDR1 SEHNR, CDR2 FQNEAQ (reference sequence). CDR3: CASSNSKDRGQQPQHF. DNA for the CDR3: TGTGCCAGCAGCAACTCGAAGGACAGGGGTCAACAGCCCCAGCATTTT.

The V and J genes are TRBV7-9 and TRBJ2-1, with 8 nucleotides matching TRBD1. In germline, CDR1 is SEHNR, CDR2 FQNEAQ (reference sequence). This CDR3 is built from 15 residues. After removal of 5 bases from V and 5 bases from J, the junction contained 8 bases not matched to a gene. The CDR3 region is CASSVQGQVDNEQFF. Here the CDR3 DNA reads TGTGCCAGCAGCGTACAGGGACAGGTGGACAATGAGCAGTTCTTC.

The CDR3 DNA is TGTGCCACCAGTGAGGCAGGGATCAACGAGCAGTACTTC. Residues: CATSEAGINEQYF. The chain employs TRBV24-1 and TRBJ2-7; D possibly corresponds to TRBD1 (5 bases). CDR1 is KGHDR, CDR2 SFDVKD, per germline. The CDR3 loop spans 13 amino acids. The ends were cut back, 4 bases at V and 5 bases at J, with 11 bases in the middle.

Only a few counts were recorded for this clonotype. This chain joins TRBV29-1 and TRBJ2-7; weak D call: TRBD1 (5 bases). V was shortened by 4 bases and J by 1 base, with 14 bases between the two germline ends. Germline V lookup: CDR1 SQVTM, CDR2 ANQGSEA. The CDR3 sequence is 14 residues long. The CDR3 region has the DNA TGCAGCGTTGTCTCGGCAGGGAATTCCTACGAGCAGTACTTC. It codes for CSVVSAGNSYEQYF.

The V call is TRBV5-1, the J call TRBJ2-7; D is unclear. The V end was cut by 3 bases, the J end by 7 bases, with 11 bases between. Per the germline V gene, CDR1 is SGHRS and CDR2 is YFSETQ. This CDR3 is built from 12 residues. In nucleotides, the CDR3 is TGCGCCAGCAGCTCGCTAGTGGGGGAGCAGTACTTC. Translating it yields CASSSLVGEQYF.

This rearrangement joins TRBV28 to TRBJ2-7; D not certain. Germline assignment: CDR1 MDHEN and CDR2 SYDVKM. The CDR3 contains 12 residues. V gave up 5 bases and J gave up 9 bases, with 14 bases separating them. CDR3 residues: CASSALDRRQYF. The CDR3 nucleotides are TGTGCCAGCAGTGCTTTGGACCGTCGGCAGTACTTC. The complete variable domain, with remaining parts taken from reference TRBV28 and TRBJ2-7, reads DVKVTQSSRYLVKRTGEKVFLECVQDMDHENMFWYRQDPGLGLRLIYFSYDVKMKEKGDIPEGYSVSREKKERFSLILESASTNQTSMYLCASSALDRRQYFGPGTRLTVT.

The genes are TRBV5-1 and TRBJ2-7; 7 nucleotides align to TRBD2. J gave up 2 bases and V 5 bases, and 7 bases lay outside the gene matches. Germline loops: CDR1 SGHRS, CDR2 YFSETQ. CDR3 size: 14 residues. The CDR3 loop is CASRQGGGAYEQYF. In nucleotides, the CDR3 is TGCGCCAGCAGGCAAGGCGGGGGTGCCTACGAGCAGTACTTC.

The genes are TRBV9 and TRBJ2-3; unclear D gene. Germline V lookup: CDR1 SGDLS, CDR2 YYNGEE. CDR3 size: 12 residues. Trimming took 4 bases from V and 5 from J, leaving 8 bases between them. For the CDR3, the DNA is TGTGCCAGCAGCACTGGGTTAGATACGCAGTATTTT. It is translated as CASSTGLDTQYF. Looking up the rest from reference TRBV9 and TRBJ2-3 gives the full variable domain: DSGVTQTPKHLITATGQRVTLRCSPRSGDLSVYWYQQSLDQGLQFLIQYYNGEERAKGNILERFSAQQFPDLHSELNLSSLELGDSALYFCASSTGLDTQYFGPGTRLTVL.

This clonotype was observed a few times. The chain is built from TRBV7-2 and TRBJ2-7; no clear D gene. V lost 3 bases and J 3 bases, leaving 9 bases between the germline ends. The CDR3 runs to 13 residues. Per germline, CDR1 SGHTA and CDR2 FQGNSA. The CDR3 DNA follows: TGTGCCAGCAGCTTTTCCGGATACTACGAGCAGTACTTC. Amino acids: CASSFSGYYEQYF.

CDR3 sequence (DNA): TGTGCCAGCAGCGTAGGGGTCGGGGGACCGGATACGCAGTATTTT. This encodes CASSVGVGGPDTQYF. This chain connects TRBV9 to TRBJ2-3; weak D call: TRBD2 (6 bases). The CDR3 is 15 amino acids. V lost 0 bases to trimming and J lost 6 bases, with 14 bases between them. Germline lookup yields CDR1 SGDLS and CDR2 YYNGEE.